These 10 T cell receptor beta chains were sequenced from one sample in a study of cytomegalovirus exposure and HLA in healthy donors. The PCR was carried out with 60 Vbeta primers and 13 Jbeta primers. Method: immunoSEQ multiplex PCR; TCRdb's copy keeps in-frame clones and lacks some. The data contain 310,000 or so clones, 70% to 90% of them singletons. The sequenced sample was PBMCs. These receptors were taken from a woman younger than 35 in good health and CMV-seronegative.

As DNA, the CDR3 is TGTGCCAGCTCACCGGGACAGGATAACTATGGCTACACCTTC. Translating it yields CASSPGQDNYGYTF. The chain combines TRBV18 with TRBJ1-2; the match to TRBD1 covers 8 bases. Germline-derived CDR1 and CDR2 are KGHSH and LQKENI. This CDR3 has 14 residues. Losses at the gene ends were 3 bases for V and 1 base for J; bases not matched to a gene: 1.

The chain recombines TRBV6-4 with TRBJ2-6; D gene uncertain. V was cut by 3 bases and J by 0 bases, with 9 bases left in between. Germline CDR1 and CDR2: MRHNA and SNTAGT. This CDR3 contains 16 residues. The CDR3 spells CASSDGPLSGANVLTF. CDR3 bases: TGTGCCAGCAGTGATGGTCCACTCTCTGGGGCCAACGTCCTGACTTTC.

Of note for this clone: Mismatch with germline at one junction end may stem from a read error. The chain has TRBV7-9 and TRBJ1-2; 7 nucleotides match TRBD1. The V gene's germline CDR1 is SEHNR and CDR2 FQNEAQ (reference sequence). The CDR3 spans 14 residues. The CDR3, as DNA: TGTTCCAGCAGCTTCGGTACAGGGGACTATGGCTACACCTTC. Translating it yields CSSSFGTGDYGYTF. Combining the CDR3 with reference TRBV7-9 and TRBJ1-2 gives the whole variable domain DTGVSQNPRHKITKRGQNVTFRCDPISEHNRLYWYRQTLGQGPEFLTYFQNEAQLEKSRLLSDRFSAERPKGSFSTLEIQRTEQGDSAMYLCSSSFGTGDYGYTFGSGTRLTVV.

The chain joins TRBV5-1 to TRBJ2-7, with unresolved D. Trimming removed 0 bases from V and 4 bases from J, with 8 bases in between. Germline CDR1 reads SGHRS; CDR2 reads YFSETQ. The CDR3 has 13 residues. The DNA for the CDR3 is TGCGCCAGCAGCTTGGGTGTAGAGTACGAGCAGTACTTC. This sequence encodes CASSLGVEYEQYF.

As DNA, the CDR3 is TGCAGCGTACTACGGGAGGCAGATACGCAGTATTTT. As protein: CSVLREADTQYF. The chain combines TRBV29-1 with TRBJ2-3, with TRBD2 identical over 7 bases. CDR3 length: 12 amino acids. Trimming removed 6 bases from V and 4 bases from J; junction bases left unmatched: 4. Germline CDR1 reads SQVTM; CDR2 reads ANQGSEA.

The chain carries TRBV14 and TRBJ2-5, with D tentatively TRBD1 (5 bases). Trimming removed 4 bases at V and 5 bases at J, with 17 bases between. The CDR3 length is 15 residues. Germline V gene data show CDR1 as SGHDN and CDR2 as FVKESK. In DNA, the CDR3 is TGTGCCAGCAGCCCAGCAGACTTTTCAGGGGAGACCCAGTACTTC. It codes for CASSPADFSGETQYF.

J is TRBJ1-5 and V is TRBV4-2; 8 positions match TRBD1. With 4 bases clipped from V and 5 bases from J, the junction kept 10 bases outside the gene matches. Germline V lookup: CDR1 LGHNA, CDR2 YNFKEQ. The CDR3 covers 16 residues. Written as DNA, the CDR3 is TGTGCCAGCAGCCCCCCGACCGGGACAGGCCATCAGCCCCAGCATTTT. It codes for CASSPPTGTGHQPQHF.

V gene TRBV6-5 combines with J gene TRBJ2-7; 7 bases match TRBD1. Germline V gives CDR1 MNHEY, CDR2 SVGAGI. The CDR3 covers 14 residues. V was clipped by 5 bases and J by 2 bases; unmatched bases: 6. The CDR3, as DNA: TGTGCCAGCAGTCGTAACGACAGGGCCTACGAGCAGTACTTC. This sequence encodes CASSRNDRAYEQYF.

The CDR3 here is CASSNQPGQGGVFQKLFF. CDR3 nucleotides: TGTGCCAGCAGCAACCAGCCGGGACAGGGGGGGGTGTTTCAAAAACTGTTTTTT. The chain joins TRBV11-2 to TRBJ1-4; 11 positions match TRBD1. CDR1 is SGHAT and CDR2 is FQNNGV in the germline V gene. The CDR3 length is 18 residues. V dropped 5 bases and J dropped 9; count of bases not matched to a gene: 17.

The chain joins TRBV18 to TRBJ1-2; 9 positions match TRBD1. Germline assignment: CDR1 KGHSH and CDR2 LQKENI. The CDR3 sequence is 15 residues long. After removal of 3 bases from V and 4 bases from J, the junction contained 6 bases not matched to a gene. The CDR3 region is CASSPSPGQGYGYTF. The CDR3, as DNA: TGTGCCAGCTCACCTAGTCCGGGACAGGGCTATGGCTACACCTTC.